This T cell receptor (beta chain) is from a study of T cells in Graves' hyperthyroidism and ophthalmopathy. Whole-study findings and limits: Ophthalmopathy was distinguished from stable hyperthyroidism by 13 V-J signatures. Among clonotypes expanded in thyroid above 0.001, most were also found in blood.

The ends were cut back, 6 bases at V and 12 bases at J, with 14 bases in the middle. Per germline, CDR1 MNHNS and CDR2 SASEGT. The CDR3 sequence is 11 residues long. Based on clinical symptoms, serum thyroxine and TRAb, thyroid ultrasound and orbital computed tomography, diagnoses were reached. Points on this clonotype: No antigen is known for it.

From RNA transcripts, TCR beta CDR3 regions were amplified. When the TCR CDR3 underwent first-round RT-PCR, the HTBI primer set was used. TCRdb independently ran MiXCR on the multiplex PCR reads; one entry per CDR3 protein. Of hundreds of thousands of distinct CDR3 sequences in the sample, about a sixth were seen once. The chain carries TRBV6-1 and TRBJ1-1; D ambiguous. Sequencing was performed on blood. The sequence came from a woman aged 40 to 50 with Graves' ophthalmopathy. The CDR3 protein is CASRSEALTFF. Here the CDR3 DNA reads TGTGCCAGCAGGTCCGAGGCGCTAACTTTCTTT.